The 22 T cell receptor beta chains in this list originate from one sample, sequenced in a study of blood T cell repertoires in COVID-19. Repertoires were generated with immunoSEQ multiplex PCR, while TCRdb's copy carries only in-frame clones and drops some. The sample consists of 120,000 to 150,000 clones, around 76% of them appearing once. The sample consisted of peripheral blood. These receptors were obtained from a man in his 60s with acute or convalescent COVID-19.

This sequence joins TRBV5-4 and TRBJ1-4, with 9 bases lining up with TRBD1. V was pared by 2 bases and J by 8 bases, with 4 bases of the junction left unmatched. This CDR3 has 14 residues. Germline CDR1 is SGHNT and CDR2 is YYREEE (reference sequence). CDR3 DNA sequence: TGTGCCAGCAGCTTACAGGGGGCTGCAGAAAAACTGTTTTTT. Amino acids: CASSLQGAAEKLFF.

V usage is TRBV11-2 and J usage is TRBJ2-7, with a possible D match to TRBD1 (5 bases). V was shortened by 8 bases and J by 3 bases, with 14 bases between the two germline ends. The CDR3 length is 13 residues. Germline loops: CDR1 SGHAT, CDR2 FQNNGV. CDR3 in amino acids: CASAMQGYYEQYF. CDR3 bases: TGTGCCAGCGCGATGCAGGGATACTACGAGCAGTACTTC.

In this sample, this clone turned up once. The chain employs TRBV5-1 and TRBJ1-4; D unclear. The germline V and J ends were trimmed by 0 bases and 0 bases, with 6 bases remaining between them. Germline-derived CDR1 and CDR2 are SGHRS and YFSETQ. CDR3 length equals 15 residues. The CDR3 nucleotides read TGCGCCAGCAGCTTGGACGGGACAACTAATGAAAAACTGTTTTTT. Its protein product is CASSLDGTTNEKLFF.

The chain combines TRBV29-1 with TRBJ2-7, with 8 positions matching TRBD2. Germline CDR1 SQVTM, CDR2 ANQGSEA. This CDR3 is 12 amino acids long. The V and J ends lost 7 bases and 5 bases, in that order; junction bases with no gene match: 7. CDR3 in amino acids: CSAQREFDEQYF. The CDR3 DNA follows: TGCAGCGCCCAGCGGGAGTTTGACGAGCAGTACTTC.

The V call is TRBV28, the J call TRBJ2-7, with TRBD2 matching over 12 bases. The CDR3 spans 16 residues. Germline V lookup: CDR1 MDHEN, CDR2 SYDVKM. V was clipped by 3 bases and J by 0 bases; unmatched bases: 3. The CDR3 DNA reads TGTGCCAGCAGTTTGCGGACTAGCGGGACCTCCTACGAGCAGTACTTC. It translates to CASSLRTSGTSYEQYF.

This clone was counted a few times. The chain recombines TRBV29-1 with TRBJ1-2, with 7 bases lining up with TRBD1. The CDR3 runs to 12 residues. Germline assignment: CDR1 SQVTM and CDR2 ANQGSEA. The ends lost 7 bases at V and 4 bases at J; junction bases unmatched: 6. CDR3 amino acids: CSATGASYGYTF. The CDR3 DNA reads as TGCAGCGCCACAGGGGCGAGCTATGGCTACACCTTC. The whole variable domain, remainder taken from reference TRBV29-1 and TRBJ1-2, is SAVISQKPSRDICQRGTSLTIQCQVDSQVTMMFWYRQQPGQSLTLIATANQGSEATYESGFVIDKFPISRPNLTFSTLTVSNMSPEDSSIYLCSATGASYGYTFGSGTRLTVV.

The table lists this clone with a few counts. The rearrangement links TRBV11-2 to TRBJ2-3; D possibly corresponds to TRBD2 (5 bases). The germline V gene has CDR1 SGHAT and CDR2 FQNNGV. The CDR3 runs 12 residues. Trimming removed 5 bases from V and 7 bases from J, with 10 bases in between. The CDR3 here is CASSMDFYTQYF. For the CDR3, the DNA is TGTGCCAGCAGCATGGACTTTTATACGCAGTATTTT.

This chain uses TRBV14 with TRBJ2-5; 7 nucleotides align to TRBD1. The CDR3 is 13 residues long. The germline V gene has CDR1 SGHDN and CDR2 FVKESK. Unmatched junction bases numbered 4, after V lost 4 bases and J lost 5 bases. The CDR3 region has the DNA TGTGCCAGCAGCCCTAGGGGGCTGGAGACCCAGTACTTC. Translation gives CASSPRGLETQYF.

The J gene is TRBJ1-1, the V gene TRBV5-1; 10 positions agree with TRBD1. This CDR3 has 14 amino acids. Germline V gene data show CDR1 as SGHRS and CDR2 as YFSETQ. The junction had 7 bases not matched to a gene; V was cut back by 0 bases and J by 11 bases. CDR3 nucleotide sequence: TGCGCCAGCAGCTTGGCCAGGGCGGACAGGGGGGCTTTCTTT. Amino acids: CASSLARADRGAFF.

The rearrangement links TRBV5-1 to TRBJ2-1, with 12 bases identical to TRBD2. Trimming cost V 7 bases and J 5 bases; bases outside gene matches: 7. Germline loops: CDR1 SGHRS, CDR2 YFSETQ. CDR3 size: 15 residues. The CDR3 spells CASASLAGGDNEQFF. The DNA of the CDR3 is TGCGCCAGCGCGTCACTAGCGGGAGGCGACAATGAGCAGTTCTTC.

The genes are TRBV10-3 and TRBJ2-3; 8 bases map to TRBD2. Germline CDR1 reads ENHRY; CDR2 reads SYGVKD. There are 18 residues in the CDR3. V shed 5 bases and J 0 bases; nucleotides not matched to a gene: 13. Here the CDR3 reads CAISTPIGAGGSTDTQYF. DNA for the CDR3: TGTGCCATCAGTACCCCCATCGGGGCGGGAGGAAGCACAGATACGCAGTATTTT.

This CDR3 reads CASSPPGLNTEAFF. The DNA of the CDR3 is TGTGCCAGCAGCCCCCCAGGGTTGAACACTGAAGCTTTCTTT. This chain uses TRBV6-1 with TRBJ1-1; maybe TRBD1 (5 bases). Trimming pared 6 bases from V and 0 bases from J, leaving 11 bases between. Germline-derived CDR1 and CDR2 are MNHNS and SASEGT. There are 14 residues in the CDR3.

V and J are TRBV13 and TRBJ2-1; 8 bases fit TRBD2. Germline CDR1 reads PRHDT; CDR2 reads FYEKMQ (reference sequence). This CDR3 has 16 residues. V lost 3 bases to trimming and J lost 0 bases; unmatched junction nucleotides: 4. CDR3 in amino acids: CASSFSLAVSYNEQFF. CDR3 DNA sequence: TGTGCCAGCAGCTTCTCACTAGCGGTCTCCTACAATGAGCAGTTCTTC.

The J gene is TRBJ2-2, the V gene TRBV4-1; 9 bases fit TRBD1. With 7 bases clipped from V and 2 bases from J, the junction kept 2 bases outside the gene matches. This CDR3 is 14 amino acids long. The V gene's germline CDR1 is MGHRA and CDR2 YSYEKL. The CDR3 sequence: CASMDRGNTGELFF. In DNA form, the CDR3 reads TGCGCCAGCATGGACAGGGGAAACACCGGGGAGCTGTTTTTT.

The gene calls are TRBV19 and TRBJ2-7; D is uncertain. Trimming took off 8 bases at V and 5 bases at J, with 10 bases between the two ends. In germline, CDR1 is LNHDA, CDR2 SQIVND (reference sequence). The CDR3 length is 11 residues. CDR3 DNA sequence: TGTGCCAGTGCCTTTGGCCACGAGCAGTACTTC. Its protein is CASAFGHEQYF.

V and J are TRBV6-1 and TRBJ2-1, with unresolved D. The length of the CDR3 is 12 residues. V was shortened by 2 bases and J by 7 bases, with 6 bases between the two germline ends. The germline V gene has CDR1 MNHNS and CDR2 SASEGT. CDR3 DNA: TGTGCCAGCAGTGAATGGCTGAATGAGCAGTTCTTC. Residues: CASSEWLNEQFF.

The chain uses TRBV6-1 and TRBJ2-7; 14 bases are shared with TRBD2. The CDR3 runs to 16 residues. Germline V lookup: CDR1 MNHNS, CDR2 SASEGT. The V gene end was trimmed by 2 bases and the J gene end by 8 bases; junction bases not matched to a gene: 8. The CDR3 DNA is TGTGCCAGCAGTGAACTCCCCGGGACTAGCGGGAGAAAGCAGTACTTC. Translated, it gives CASSELPGTSGRKQYF.

This rearrangement joins TRBV19 to TRBJ2-1, with no clear D. Germline-derived CDR1 and CDR2 are LNHDA and SQIVND (reference sequence). Trimming took 4 bases from V and 4 from J, leaving 11 bases between them. The CDR3 covers 14 residues. CDR3 protein: CASSRSLEYNEQFF. The CDR3 DNA reads as TGTGCCAGTAGTAGATCCCTCGAGTACAATGAGCAGTTCTTC.

CDR3 nucleotides: TGTGCCAGCATGGGACTAGTCTTCTACGAGCAGTACTTC. It yields the protein CASMGLVFYEQYF. The J gene is TRBJ2-7, the V gene TRBV28; TRBD2 aligns across 8 bases. The CDR3 runs to 13 residues. The V gene's germline CDR1 is MDHEN and CDR2 SYDVKM. The trim removed 7 bases at V and 3 bases at J, leaving 5 bases unmatched. Looking up the rest from reference TRBV28 and TRBJ2-7 gives the full variable domain: DVKVTQSSRYLVKRTGEKVFLECVQDMDHENMFWYRQDPGLGLRLIYFSYDVKMKEKGDIPEGYSVSREKKERFSLILESASTNQTSMYLCASMGLVFYEQYFGPGTRLTVT.

This rearrangement joins TRBV19 to TRBJ1-2, with D possibly being TRBD1 (5 bases). The CDR3 runs 17 residues. Trimming removed 9 bases at V and 6 bases at J, with 29 bases between. The germline gives CDR1 LNHDA, CDR2 SQIVND (reference sequence). CDR3 in DNA: TGTGCCAGCCTACAATACAGGCCGGATCCAGGCCGGGATGGCTACACCTTC. Protein sequence: CASLQYRPDPGRDGYTF.

The genes are TRBV10-3 and TRBJ2-7; TRBD1 agrees at 9 bases. Germline loops: CDR1 ENHRY, CDR2 SYGVKD. With V trimmed by 5 bases and J by 5 bases, 16 bases remained unmatched. This CDR3 contains 17 residues. Written as DNA, the CDR3 is TGTGCCATCAGTTCGGAACCGGGACAGGGCTCCTGGGACGAGCAGTACTTC. It yields the protein CAISSEPGQGSWDEQYF.

This chain links TRBV9 with TRBJ2-1; tentative D call: TRBD2 (5 bases). The CDR3 covers 15 residues. V shed 0 bases and J shed 7 bases, with 14 bases lying between them. The germline V gene has CDR1 SGDLS and CDR2 YYNGEE. The CDR3 here is CASSVAAQTTNEQFF. DNA of the CDR3: TGTGCCAGCAGCGTAGCTGCCCAGACTACTAATGAGCAGTTCTTC.